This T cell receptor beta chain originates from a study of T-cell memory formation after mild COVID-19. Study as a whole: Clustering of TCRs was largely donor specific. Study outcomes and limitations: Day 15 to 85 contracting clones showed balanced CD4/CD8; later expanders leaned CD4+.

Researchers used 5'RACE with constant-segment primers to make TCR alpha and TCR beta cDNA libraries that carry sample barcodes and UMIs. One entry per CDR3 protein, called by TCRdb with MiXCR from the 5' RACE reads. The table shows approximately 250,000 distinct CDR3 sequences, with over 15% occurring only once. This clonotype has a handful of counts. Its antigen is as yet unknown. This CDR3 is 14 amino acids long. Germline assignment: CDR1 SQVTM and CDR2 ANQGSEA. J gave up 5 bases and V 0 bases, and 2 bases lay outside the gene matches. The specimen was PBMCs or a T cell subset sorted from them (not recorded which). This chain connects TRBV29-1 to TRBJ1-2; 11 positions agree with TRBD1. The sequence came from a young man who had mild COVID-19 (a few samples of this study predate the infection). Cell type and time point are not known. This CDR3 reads CSVEDGQGAYGYTF. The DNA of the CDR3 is TGCAGCGTTGAAGATGGACAGGGGGCATATGGCTACACCTTC. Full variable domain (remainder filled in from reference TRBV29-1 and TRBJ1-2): SAVISQKPSRDICQRGTSLTIQCQVDSQVTMMFWYRQQPGQSLTLIATANQGSEATYESGFVIDKFPISRPNLTFSTLTVSNMSPEDSSIYLCSVEDGQGAYGYTFGSGTRLTVV.